Following are 6 T cell receptor beta chains from one sample sequenced in a study of blood T cell repertoires in COVID-19. TCRdb keeps only in-frame clones here, not all; method: immunoSEQ multiplex PCR. The table includes roughly 500,000 clones, 80% to 90% detected once. Sequences were obtained from peripheral blood. These receptors came from a human donor in a cohort sampled during active COVID-19.

The chain links TRBV7-9 to TRBJ1-1, with 8 nucleotides matching TRBD1. The junction had 3 bases not matched to a gene; V was cut back by 5 bases and J by 1 base. CDR1 is SEHNR, CDR2 FQNEAQ, per germline (reference sequence). The CDR3 is made up of 14 amino acids. The DNA of the CDR3 is TGTGCCAGCAGCAAGACAGGGGAGAACACTGAAGCTTTCTTT. Encoded protein: CASSKTGENTEAFF. The complete variable domain, with remaining parts taken from reference TRBV7-9 and TRBJ1-1, reads DTGVSQNPRHKITKRGQNVTFRCDPISEHNRLYWYRQTLGQGPEFLTYFQNEAQLEKSRLLSDRFSAERPKGSFSTLEIQRTEQGDSAMYLCASSKTGENTEAFFGQGTRLTVV.

The V call is TRBV11-2, the J call TRBJ2-5, with 11 bases fitting TRBD1. The CDR3 sequence is 15 residues long. Germline V gene data show CDR1 as SGHAT and CDR2 as FQNNGV. V shed 5 bases, J shed 5 bases, and the junction held 7 bases outside the gene matches. This CDR3 is CASSGDRGEGETQYF. DNA of the CDR3: TGTGCCAGCAGCGGGGACAGGGGGGAGGGGGAGACCCAGTACTTC.

A word on this clone: The junction shows a germline mismatch at one end, possibly a read error. The rearrangement joins TRBV2 to TRBJ2-2; a weak D match, TRBD2 (5 bases). Germline V gives CDR1 SNHLY, CDR2 FYNNEI. The CDR3 loop spans 14 amino acids. In DNA, the CDR3 is TGTGCCAGCAGTGAGGGAGCGAAGACCGGGGAGCTGTTTTTT. This translates into CASSEGAKTGELFF.

The count of this clone is one. Here the CDR3 reads CASSVLGLAMFSGANVLTF. CDR3 nucleotide sequence: TGTGCCAGCAGCGTACTGGGACTAGCTATGTTCTCTGGGGCCAACGTCCTGACTTTC. The chain recombines TRBV9 with TRBJ2-6; 9 positions agree with TRBD2. The CDR3 runs 19 residues. Trimming removed 1 base from V and 0 bases from J; junction bases left unmatched: 8. Looked up from germline, CDR1 is SGDLS and CDR2 is YYNGEE.

V and J are TRBV12-3 or TRBV12-4 and TRBJ2-5; D unresolved. Between the trimmed V and J ends, which lost 6 bases and 4 bases, there was a span of 9 bases. The CDR3 totals 12 residues. CDR3 loop: CASSVTGETQYF. The CDR3 DNA reads as TGTGCCAGCAGCGTAACGGGAGAGACCCAGTACTTC.

V usage is TRBV19 and J usage is TRBJ2-1; 12 bases are shared with TRBD1. This CDR3 spans 18 amino acids. V dropped 2 bases and J dropped 4; count of bases not matched to a gene: 9. Germline V lookup: CDR1 LNHDA, CDR2 SQIVND (reference sequence). In nucleotides, the CDR3 is TGTGCCAGTAGTATACTTCGGGGACAGGGGGCGGCATACAATGAGCAGTTCTTC. This codes for CASSILRGQGAAYNEQFF.